This TCR beta chain was recorded in a study of post-analysis software for immune sequencing data. Whole-study context: Recorded subtypes: relapsing-remitting, secondary progressive, progressive-relapsing; some patients unannotated.

Germline V gene sequence: CDR1 SGHDT, CDR2 YYEEEE. The CDR3 spans 15 residues. V dropped 0 bases and J dropped 1 base, with 10 bases sitting between them. Study observations and caveats: A significant reduction in normalized Chao1 diversity was observed in multiple sclerosis patients versus controls. By F measure, samples from a shared preparation batch strongly co-clustered. Included in a set of about five TRBV segments more frequent in patients than controls were TRBV5-6, TRBV5-1 and TRBV20-1.

cDNA libraries for TCR beta contained unique molecular identifiers. Researchers reported approximately 500,000 cDNA molecules coming from about 0.98 to 11 million T cells. TCRdb passed the PCR reads through MiXCR, listing each CDR3 protein once. The sample comprises roughly 180,000 distinct CDR3 sequences, around 30% of which are singletons, and roughly 1.6% rests with the top ten. Turning to this clonotype: Antigen: not known.

The V gene is TRBV5-6, the J gene TRBJ2-5; D gene unclear. Sequences were obtained from blood. The clonotype was recovered from a girl aged 5-17 years with multiple sclerosis. CDR3 loop: CASSLGLTLQETQYF. The CDR3 DNA follows: TGTGCCAGCAGCTTGGGACTGACCCTCCAAGAGACCCAGTACTTC. Variable domain in full (rest from reference TRBV5-6 and TRBJ2-5): DAGVTQSPTHLIKTRGQQVTLRCSPKSGHDTVSWYQQALGQGPQFIFQYYEEEERQRGNFPDRFSGHQFPNYSSELNVNALLLGDSALYLCASSLGLTLQETQYFGPGTRLLVL.